This passage covers 32 T cell receptor beta chains from one sample sequenced in a study of T cell repertoires in cytomegalovirus infection (dated by TCRdb to the late 2010s). The sample was run on an Illumina HiSeq 1500. The raw public reads went through TCRdb reprocessing: fastp at Q25, MiXCR clone calling, in-frame beta chains kept. Every CDR3 protein is listed once, alongside the most common genes and DNA of its rows. The sample table holds roughly 730,000 distinct CDR3 sequences, of which around a third were seen once. About 18% of the sample belongs to the ten largest clones. What this sample's treatment or condition label stands for: in vitro stimulation with specific CMV peptide epitopes to enrich CMV-specific T cells. Their recognized antigens are unknown. Sequencing was performed on cultured PBMCs, taken from culture after CMV antigen stimulation. The receptor source for this set is a human donor in good health (CMV status not recorded). Some clones in this sample may be carry-over from other donors' samples.

The genes are TRBV2 and TRBJ1-5, with 7 bases matching TRBD1. V lost 7 bases to trimming and J lost 2 bases; unmatched junction nucleotides: 5. The CDR3 covers 14 residues. The germline V gene has CDR1 SNHLY and CDR2 FYNNEI. The CDR3 loop is CASKGGSRNQPQHF. CDR3 sequence (DNA): TGTGCCAGCAAAGGGGGCAGCCGCAATCAGCCCCAGCATTTT. Full variable domain (rest looked up from reference TRBV2 and TRBJ1-5): EPEVTQTPSHQVTQMGQEVILRCVPISNHLYFYWYRQILGQKVEFLVSFYNNEISEKSEIFDDQFSVERPDGSNFTLKIRSTKLEDSAMYFCASKGGSRNQPQHFGDGTRLSIL.

This clonotype was counted between two and nine times. V is TRBV28 and J is TRBJ1-1; D is undetermined. V was trimmed by 8 bases and J by 6 bases, leaving 10 bases between them. The germline V gene has CDR1 MDHEN and CDR2 SYDVKM. The CDR3 contains 11 residues. CDR3 sequence: CASLRYSEAFF. CDR3 coding DNA: TGTGCCAGCCTACGGTATTCTGAAGCTTTCTTT.

The chain recombines TRBV20-1 with TRBJ2-3; 9 bases are a match to TRBD2. Losses at the gene ends were 0 bases for V and 2 bases for J; bases not matched to a gene: 6. Germline CDR1 DFQATT, CDR2 SNEGSKA (reference sequence). CDR3 length: 16 amino acids. The CDR3 region is CSARDPLAGFTDTQYF. For the CDR3, the DNA is TGCAGTGCTAGAGATCCCCTAGCGGGGTTCACAGATACGCAGTATTTT.

This CDR3 is CASRPPPNEKLFF. The CDR3 nucleotides read TGTGCCAGCAGGCCACCTCCGAATGAAAAACTGTTTTTT. This chain connects TRBV28 to TRBJ1-4; D unclear. Per germline, CDR1 MDHEN and CDR2 SYDVKM. V lost 6 bases and J 5 bases, leaving 10 bases between the germline ends. The CDR3 extends over 13 amino acids.

The chain couples TRBV6-2 or TRBV6-3 to TRBJ2-5; D perhaps matches TRBD1 (6 bases). Trimming cost V 4 bases and J 5 bases, with 11 bases left between them. Germline CDR1 reads MNHEY; CDR2 reads SVGEGT. The CDR3 totals 13 residues. Here the CDR3 DNA reads TGTGCCAGCAGTTCCATCAGGGGTGAGACCCAGTACTTC. This sequence encodes CASSSIRGETQYF.

The sample holds many counts of this clonotype. This chain links TRBV7-2 with TRBJ1-1, with D unclear. Germline assignment: CDR1 SGHTA and CDR2 FQGNSA. The CDR3 is made up of 12 amino acids. V lost 1 base, J lost 5 bases, and 5 bases lay in between. This CDR3 reads CASSLGFTEAFF. The CDR3 nucleotides are TGTGCCAGCAGCTTAGGGTTTACTGAAGCTTTCTTT.

This clonotype was detected only a few times. This chain joins TRBV12-3 or TRBV12-4 and TRBJ1-6; D is unclear. The CDR3 extends over 14 amino acids. V lost 10 bases, J lost 1 base, and 11 bases lay in between. The CDR3, as DNA: TGTGCCACTACCCGGGATTCCTATAATTCACCCCTCCACTTT. Encoded protein: CATTRDSYNSPLHF.

This clonotype was found once. The chain combines TRBV15 with TRBJ2-2; the D gene is possibly TRBD1 (6 bases). The germline V gene encodes CDR1 LNHNV and CDR2 YYDKDF (reference sequence). The CDR3 consists of 16 residues. V gave up 1 base and J gave up 5 bases, with 14 bases separating them. The CDR3 coding sequence is TGTGCCACCAGCAGAGTGGGGGCCGAGGGTACCGGGGAGCTGTTTTTT. This sequence encodes CATSRVGAEGTGELFF.

The sample holds a few counts of this clonotype. This chain links TRBV6-6 with TRBJ2-7; 10 bases align to TRBD2. The length of the CDR3 is 15 residues. V dropped 6 bases and J dropped 6; count of bases not matched to a gene: 11. CDR1 MNHNY and CDR2 SVGAGI come from the germline V gene (reference sequence). The CDR3 region has the DNA TGTGCCAGCAGCCGTAACCCTCTAGCGGGAGTCGAGCAGTACTTC. Encoded protein: CASSRNPLAGVEQYF.

The V gene is TRBV6-2 or TRBV6-3, the J gene TRBJ1-2, with 7 nucleotides matching TRBD1. V was pared by 4 bases and J by 6 bases, with 8 bases of the junction left unmatched. CDR3 length: 14 amino acids. CDR1 MNHEY and CDR2 SVGEGT come from the germline V gene. The CDR3 is CASSSPGQQDGYTF. The CDR3 nucleotides read TGTGCCAGCAGTTCCCCGGGACAGCAGGATGGCTACACCTTC.

The chain employs TRBV7-9 and TRBJ2-1; D gene uncertain. V lost 5 bases, J lost 5 bases, and 13 bases lay in between. The length of the CDR3 is 14 residues. Germline assignment: CDR1 SEHNR and CDR2 FQNEAQ (reference sequence). In DNA, the CDR3 is TGTGCCAGCAGCACAATAACGGGCGACAATGAGCAGTTCTTC. Translation: CASSTITGDNEQFF. Drawing the rest from reference TRBV7-9 and TRBJ2-1, the complete variable domain is DTGVSQNPRHKITKRGQNVTFRCDPISEHNRLYWYRQTLGQGPEFLTYFQNEAQLEKSRLLSDRFSAERPKGSFSTLEIQRTEQGDSAMYLCASSTITGDNEQFFGPGTRLTVL.

This clonotype has just a few counts. This chain connects TRBV27 to TRBJ2-7; D not resolved. The V gene's germline CDR1 is MNHEY and CDR2 SMNVEV (reference sequence). The CDR3 consists of 13 residues. Trimming cost V 3 bases and J 6 bases, with 12 bases left between them. The CDR3 DNA reads TGTGCCAGCAGTTTTCTACCAGGCGGCGAGCAGTACTTC. As protein: CASSFLPGGEQYF.

This clonotype was seen many times. This rearrangement joins TRBV7-8 to TRBJ1-1; D uncertain. This CDR3 is 13 amino acids long. The germline V gene encodes CDR1 SGHVS and CDR2 FQNEAQ. Trimming cost V 3 bases and J 3 bases, with 8 bases left between them. CDR3 sequence reads: CASSFWRDTEAFF. In DNA, the CDR3 is TGTGCCAGCAGCTTCTGGCGGGACACTGAAGCTTTCTTT.

This clonotype was seen at least ten times. The chain carries TRBV7-2 and TRBJ2-7, with D possibly being TRBD2 (5 bases). V was cut by 0 bases and J by 6 bases, with 15 bases left in between. The CDR3 covers 15 residues. Germline-derived CDR1 and CDR2 are SGHTA and FQGNSA. The CDR3 sequence: CASSLAGTFGVEQYF. The CDR3, as DNA: TGTGCCAGCAGCTTAGCGGGAACGTTCGGGGTCGAGCAGTACTTC. The full variable domain, completed using reference TRBV7-2 and TRBJ2-7, is GAGVSQSPSNKVTEKGKDVELRCDPISGHTALYWYRQSLGQGLEFLIYFQGNSAPDKSGLPSDRFSAERTGGSVSTLTIQRTQQEDSAVYLCASSLAGTFGVEQYFGPGTRLTVT.

The chain employs TRBV7-8 and TRBJ2-4; D uncertain. Per the germline V gene, CDR1 is SGHVS and CDR2 is FQNEAQ. The CDR3 has 18 residues. The germline V and J ends were trimmed by 5 bases and 1 base, with 21 bases remaining between them. The CDR3 sequence: CASSRLPGRASAKNIQYF. CDR3 nucleotides: TGTGCCAGCAGCAGACTCCCGGGTCGCGCCTCGGCCAAAAACATTCAGTACTTC.

This clonotype has just a few counts. V and J are TRBV7-2 and TRBJ2-7; tentative D call: TRBD1 (7 bases). This CDR3 has 14 amino acids. The V gene's germline CDR1 is SGHTA and CDR2 FQGNSA. Trimming pared 7 bases from V and 2 bases from J, leaving 15 bases between. This chain's CDR3 is CASTPGRGAYEQYF. CDR3 DNA: TGTGCCAGCACCCCGGGCAGGGGGGCCTACGAGCAGTACTTC. The variable domain in full, with the rest retrieved from reference TRBV7-2 and TRBJ2-7, is GAGVSQSPSNKVTEKGKDVELRCDPISGHTALYWYRQSLGQGLEFLIYFQGNSAPDKSGLPSDRFSAERTGGSVSTLTIQRTQQEDSAVYLCASTPGRGAYEQYFGPGTRLTVT.

The gene calls are TRBV5-1 and TRBJ1-5; TRBD1 might be the D (6 bases). The CDR3 runs to 13 residues. V lost 7 bases and J 3 bases, leaving 11 bases between the germline ends. Germline CDR1 and CDR2: SGHRS and YFSETQ. Here the CDR3 DNA reads TGCGCCAGCGCGACAGGACCCAATCAGCCCCAGCATTTT. Encoded protein: CASATGPNQPQHF.

This clonotype was seen only a few times. The J gene is TRBJ2-5, the V gene TRBV25-1; D could derive from TRBD1 or TRBD2 (5 bases each). The V end lost 7 bases, the J end lost 4 bases, and 16 bases lay between the germline ends. The CDR3 sequence is 14 residues long. Per germline, CDR1 MGHDK and CDR2 SYGVNS. The CDR3 loop reads CASTDFGAGETQYF. For the CDR3, the DNA is TGTGCCAGCACTGATTTCGGGGCGGGAGAGACCCAGTACTTC. Full variable domain (rest looked up from reference TRBV25-1 and TRBJ2-5): EADIYQTPRYLVIGTGKKITLECSQTMGHDKMYWYQQDPGMELHLIHYSYGVNSTEKGDLSSESTVSRIRTEHFPLTLESARPSHTSQYLCASTDFGAGETQYFGPGTRLLVL.

This clonotype was found many times. The V and J genes are TRBV6-1 and TRBJ1-1, with D hard to call. The CDR3 length is 12 residues. V lost 8 bases and J 0 bases, leaving 7 bases between the germline ends. CDR1 and CDR2 from the germline V gene are MNHNS and SASEGT. The CDR3 region has the DNA TGTGCCAGCCGGAGACTGAACACTGAAGCTTTCTTT. It is translated as CASRRLNTEAFF.

In its sample, this clonotype was seen a few times. The chain employs TRBV5-1 and TRBJ2-1; no reliable D call. Germline CDR1 reads SGHRS; CDR2 reads YFSETQ. V was clipped by 4 bases and J by 8 bases, with 13 bases between them. This CDR3 has 13 amino acids. The CDR3 DNA sequence: TGCGCCAGCAGCCCGGATACCACGGATGAGCAGTTCTTC. Translating it yields CASSPDTTDEQFF.

This clonotype was picked up a small number of times. Here the CDR3 reads CASSQDPGTARAFF. The CDR3 region has the DNA TGCGCCAGCAGCCAAGATCCGGGAACGGCTAGAGCGTTCTTC. The chain carries TRBV4-1 and TRBJ2-1; D is possibly TRBD2 (5 bases). Trimming cost V 0 bases and J 15 bases, with 18 bases left between them. The germline CDR1 and CDR2 sequences are MGHRA and YSYEKL. This CDR3 region has 14 residues.

This clonotype was recorded a few times. The chain is built from TRBV11-1 and TRBJ2-7; D is undetermined. The CDR3 extends over 13 amino acids. Trimming stripped 3 bases from V and 3 bases from J, with 9 bases between. CDR1 is SGHAT and CDR2 is FQDESV in the germline V gene (reference sequence). Here the CDR3 reads CASSFEGNYEQYF. The CDR3 nucleotides are TGTGCCAGCAGCTTTGAAGGGAACTACGAGCAGTACTTC.

This clonotype was counted only a few times. The chain employs TRBV5-4 and TRBJ1-1; unclear D gene. The CDR3 extends over 12 amino acids. Between the trimmed V and J ends, which lost 1 base and 6 bases, there was a span of 7 bases. Germline V gives CDR1 SGHNT, CDR2 YYREEE (reference sequence). CDR3 amino acids: CASSLNWAEAFF. The CDR3, as DNA: TGTGCCAGCAGCTTGAACTGGGCTGAAGCTTTCTTT.

In this sample, this clonotype turned up a few times. The chain has TRBV2 and TRBJ1-2; no firm D call. Germline V lookup: CDR1 SNHLY, CDR2 FYNNEI. The CDR3 covers 12 residues. V was clipped by 3 bases and J by 8 bases, with 10 bases between them. The DNA of the CDR3 is TGTGCCAGCAGTGATTGGCAGAGGGGCTACACCTTC. Translation gives CASSDWQRGYTF.

The V and J genes are TRBV11-2 and TRBJ2-3; 10 bases are a match to TRBD2. V dropped 7 bases and J dropped 7; count of bases not matched to a gene: 5. Germline CDR1 SGHAT, CDR2 FQNNGV. CDR3 size: 13 residues. The CDR3 nucleotides read TGTGCCAGCAAGCGGGGGGGCAGGTATACGCAGTATTTT. It translates to CASKRGGRYTQYF.

V gene TRBV19 combines with J gene TRBJ2-3, with D unclear. V lost 6 bases, J lost 0 bases, and 10 bases lay in between. The CDR3 runs 14 residues. Per germline, CDR1 LNHDA and CDR2 SQIVND (reference sequence). The CDR3 sequence is CASRERRSTDTQYF. As DNA, the CDR3 is TGTGCCAGTAGAGAGCGTCGTAGCACAGATACGCAGTATTTT.

This clonotype was seen a handful of times. The V call is TRBV27, the J call TRBJ1-6; D possibly corresponds to TRBD1 (5 bases). CDR3 length equals 17 residues. Germline V gene lookup returns CDR1 MNHEY and CDR2 SMNVEV (reference sequence). Trimming removed 8 bases at V and 8 bases at J, with 25 bases between. The CDR3 loop reads CASSPLTGGNGHSPLHF. The CDR3 DNA follows: TGTGCCAGCTCACCGCTGACGGGGGGGAACGGTCATTCACCCCTCCACTTT.

This clonotype was detected only a few times. The rearrangement uses TRBV7-9 and TRBJ1-5; no definite D call. The V gene's germline CDR1 is SEHNR and CDR2 FQNEAQ (reference sequence). CDR3 length: 17 residues. V was cut by 2 bases and J by 5 bases, with 19 bases left in between. CDR3 DNA: TGTGCCAGCAGCTTATTTCCGGGCCCTGGGAGGGATCAGCCCCAGCATTTT. Amino acid sequence: CASSLFPGPGRDQPQHF.

In this sample, this clonotype turned up many times. The chain links TRBV7-2 to TRBJ1-3; no clear D gene. Germline V gene lookup returns CDR1 SGHTA and CDR2 FQGNSA. V dropped 1 base and J dropped 2 bases, with 12 bases sitting between them. The CDR3 runs 16 residues. For the CDR3, the DNA is TGTGCCAGCAGCTTAGTGGCCAGCGGCGCTGGAAACACCATATATTTT. This codes for CASSLVASGAGNTIYF.

This clonotype has more than one count but fewer than ten. The V call is TRBV12-3 or TRBV12-4, the J call TRBJ2-5; the D gene is possibly TRBD2 (6 bases). Trimming removed 8 bases from V and 3 bases from J, with 22 bases in between. The CDR3 loop spans 16 amino acids. The CDR3 protein is CASSPGTREAKETQYF. CDR3 sequence (DNA): TGTGCCAGCTCCCCAGGGACTCGTGAAGCGAAAGAGACCCAGTACTTC.

This sequence joins TRBV2 and TRBJ1-5; 9 bases fit TRBD1. CDR3 length: 13 residues. Germline-derived CDR1 and CDR2 are SNHLY and FYNNEI. The junction had 1 base not matched to a gene; V was cut back by 3 bases and J by 7 bases. This CDR3 reads CASSETGGQPQHF. The CDR3 DNA reads TGTGCCAGCAGTGAGACAGGGGGACAGCCCCAGCATTTT.

The chain links TRBV12-3 or TRBV12-4 to TRBJ1-5, with TRBD1 matching 7 bases. The CDR3 totals 17 residues. Trimming took 2 bases from V and 0 from J; bases not matched to a gene: 7. The CDR3 sequence: CASSLFQGVGSNQPQHF. CDR3 coding DNA: TGTGCCAGCAGTTTATTTCAGGGGGTGGGTAGCAATCAGCCCCAGCATTTT.